This passage covers 16 T cell receptor beta chains from one sample sequenced in a study of cytomegalovirus exposure and HLA in healthy donors. 13 Jbeta primers and 60 Vbeta primers were used for the PCR. Assay: immunoSEQ multiplex PCR; the TCRdb copy retains only in-frame clones and omits some. The data show more than 110,000 clones, 70% to 85% seen once. The sequenced sample was PBMCs. The receptors derive from a man aged 25 to 40 in good health and CMV-seropositive.

The chain carries TRBV19 and TRBJ2-3, with TRBD1 matching over 12 bases. This CDR3 is built from 17 residues. The germline gives CDR1 LNHDA, CDR2 SQIVND (reference sequence). Trimming removed 9 bases from V and 0 bases from J; junction bases left unmatched: 10. Here the CDR3 reads CASRDRGLGTSTDTQYF. CDR3 coding DNA: TGTGCCAGCCGGGACAGGGGGCTCGGAACTAGCACAGATACGCAGTATTTT.

The J gene is TRBJ2-5, the V gene TRBV2, with 8 bases aligning to TRBD2. Germline CDR1 reads SNHLY; CDR2 reads FYNNEI. Losses at the gene ends were 5 bases for V and 7 bases for J; bases not matched to a gene: 9. CDR3 length equals 14 residues. The CDR3 nucleotides are TGTGCCAGCAGTAAGATCGGGGGGGAAGGGACCCAGTACTTC. Translating gives CASSKIGGEGTQYF.

V usage is TRBV19 and J usage is TRBJ1-4, with TRBD1 matching over 8 bases. CDR3 size: 14 residues. CDR1 and CDR2 from the germline V gene are LNHDA and SQIVND (reference sequence). V lost 4 bases and J lost 10; bases outside the gene matches: 8. CDR3 in DNA: TGTGCCAGTAGTACCGGACAGGGCGTGGGAAAACTGTTTTTT. Protein sequence: CASSTGQGVGKLFF.

This clone was seen only a few times. The J gene is TRBJ1-2, the V gene TRBV7-3, with D possibly being TRBD1 (6 bases). Germline CDR1 is SGHTA and CDR2 is FQGTGA. This CDR3 has 13 amino acids. V shed 2 bases and J shed 3 bases, with 7 bases lying between them. The CDR3 region has the DNA TGTGCCAGCAGCTTAGGGGGCGACTATGGCTACACCTTC. This encodes CASSLGGDYGYTF.

The J gene is TRBJ2-2, the V gene TRBV5-1; the match to TRBD1 covers 9 bases. Trimming cost V 5 bases and J 6 bases; bases outside gene matches: 5. The germline V gene encodes CDR1 SGHRS and CDR2 YFSETQ. The CDR3 totals 14 residues. CDR3 coding DNA: TGCGCCAGCAGTGCGGGACAGGGACCCGGGGAGCTGTTTTTT. Protein product: CASSAGQGPGELFF.

The chain joins TRBV11-3 to TRBJ2-1, with 7 bases fitting TRBD2. Trimming took 7 bases from V and 7 from J; bases not matched to a gene: 13. This CDR3 region has 15 residues. Per the germline V gene, CDR1 is SGHNT and CDR2 is YENEEA. In nucleotides, the CDR3 is TGTGCCAGCACCCCTGAGGGAGGGCCACAGAATGAGCAGTTCTTC. Its translation is CASTPEGGPQNEQFF. The full variable domain, its missing parts supplied by reference TRBV11-3 and TRBJ2-1, is EAGVVQSPRYKIIEKKQPVAFWCNPISGHNTLYWYLQNLGQGPELLIRYENEEAVDDSQLPKDRFSAERLKGVDSTLKIQPAELGDSAVYLCASTPEGGPQNEQFFGPGTRLTVL.

The chain carries TRBV27 and TRBJ1-4; D ambiguous. CDR1 is MNHEY, CDR2 SMNVEV, per germline (reference sequence). The V gene lost 2 bases and the J gene lost 4 bases, with 8 bases spanning the gap. The CDR3 length is 14 residues. The CDR3 nucleotides are TGTGCCAGCAGTTTAAACGGGTTTAATGAAAAACTGTTTTTT. Protein: CASSLNGFNEKLFF. Variable domain in full (rest from reference TRBV27 and TRBJ1-4): EAQVTQNPRYLITVTGKKLTVTCSQNMNHEYMSWYRQDPGLGLRQIYYSMNVEVTDKGDVPEGYKVSRKEKRNFPLILESPSPNQTSLYFCASSLNGFNEKLFFGSGTQLSVL.

The chain carries TRBV30 and TRBJ2-3; TRBD2 matches 11 bases. Germline assignment: CDR1 GTSNPN and CDR2 SVGIG (reference sequence). Trimming at V came to 2 bases and at J to 4 bases, leaving 11 bases not matched to a gene. CDR3 size: 17 residues. DNA of the CDR3: TGTGCCTGGAGTCCAGCGAGAACTAGCGGGGGACCAGATACGCAGTATTTT. Amino acid sequence: CAWSPARTSGGPDTQYF.

V and J are TRBV6-6 and TRBJ2-2; D unresolved. CDR3 length: 12 amino acids. V dropped 5 bases and J dropped 7 bases, with 8 bases sitting between them. Germline V CDR1 and CDR2: MNHNY, SVGAGI (reference sequence). The CDR3 reads CASSPRFGELFF. DNA for the CDR3: TGTGCCAGCAGTCCGCGGTTCGGGGAGCTGTTTTTT.

V gene TRBV5-6 combines with J gene TRBJ2-6; a possible D gene is TRBD1 (5 bases). Germline-derived CDR1 and CDR2 are SGHDT and YYEEEE. V was shortened by 2 bases and J by 0 bases, with 12 bases between the two germline ends. The CDR3 loop spans 17 amino acids. The CDR3 coding sequence is TGTGCCAGCAGCTTTCTTACAGGCCTCTCTGGGGCCAACGTCCTGACTTTC. It translates to CASSFLTGLSGANVLTF.

The genes are TRBV27 and TRBJ2-7; 8 bases line up with TRBD1. Germline values: CDR1 MNHEY, CDR2 SMNVEV (reference sequence). V shed 6 bases and J 2 bases; nucleotides not matched to a gene: 3. The CDR3 length is 13 residues. The DNA for the CDR3 is TGTGCCAGCAGGGGGGACAGGCCCTACGAGCAGTACTTC. Encoded protein: CASRGDRPYEQYF.

This chain joins TRBV5-1 and TRBJ2-7; TRBD1 matches 11 bases. Germline loops: CDR1 SGHRS, CDR2 YFSETQ. Trimming at V came to 3 bases and at J to 4 bases, leaving 6 bases not matched to a gene. The CDR3 sequence is 15 residues long. CDR3 protein: CASSWGTGGSYEQYF. As DNA, the CDR3 is TGCGCCAGCAGCTGGGGGACAGGGGGATCATACGAGCAGTACTTC.

The V and J genes are TRBV7-9 and TRBJ2-3, with TRBD2 identical over 9 bases. In germline, CDR1 is SEHNR, CDR2 FQNEAQ (reference sequence). CDR3 length: 16 amino acids. After removal of 3 bases from V and 4 bases from J, the junction contained 8 bases not matched to a gene. The chain's CDR3 is CASSLAASGVADTQYF. CDR3 bases: TGTGCCAGCAGCTTGGCGGCTAGCGGGGTCGCAGATACGCAGTATTTT.

CDR3 sequence (DNA): TGTGCCAGCCTCCAGGGGCTGATTGGCTACACCTTC. This sequence encodes CASLQGLIGYTF. V gene TRBV2 combines with J gene TRBJ1-2, with D tentatively TRBD1 (6 bases). V dropped 8 bases and J dropped 7 bases, with 14 bases sitting between them. Germline lookup yields CDR1 SNHLY and CDR2 FYNNEI. CDR3 length equals 12 residues.

The chain employs TRBV27 and TRBJ2-1; possibly TRBD2 for D (6 bases). The CDR3 totals 18 residues. V lost 1 base, J lost 0 bases, and 16 bases lay in between. Germline V gives CDR1 MNHEY, CDR2 SMNVEV (reference sequence). CDR3 DNA: TGTGCCAGCAGTTTATATTGGGAGGACGGCAGCTCCTACAATGAGCAGTTCTTC. This sequence encodes CASSLYWEDGSSYNEQFF.

This chain joins TRBV27 and TRBJ2-7; possibly TRBD1 for D (6 bases). The CDR3 totals 17 residues. V was pared by 2 bases and J by 4 bases, with 21 bases between. Germline CDR1 MNHEY, CDR2 SMNVEV (reference sequence). This CDR3 reads CASSLKTGPYRSYEQYF. The CDR3 nucleotides read TGTGCCAGCAGTTTAAAGACAGGTCCTTATAGGTCATACGAGCAGTACTTC.